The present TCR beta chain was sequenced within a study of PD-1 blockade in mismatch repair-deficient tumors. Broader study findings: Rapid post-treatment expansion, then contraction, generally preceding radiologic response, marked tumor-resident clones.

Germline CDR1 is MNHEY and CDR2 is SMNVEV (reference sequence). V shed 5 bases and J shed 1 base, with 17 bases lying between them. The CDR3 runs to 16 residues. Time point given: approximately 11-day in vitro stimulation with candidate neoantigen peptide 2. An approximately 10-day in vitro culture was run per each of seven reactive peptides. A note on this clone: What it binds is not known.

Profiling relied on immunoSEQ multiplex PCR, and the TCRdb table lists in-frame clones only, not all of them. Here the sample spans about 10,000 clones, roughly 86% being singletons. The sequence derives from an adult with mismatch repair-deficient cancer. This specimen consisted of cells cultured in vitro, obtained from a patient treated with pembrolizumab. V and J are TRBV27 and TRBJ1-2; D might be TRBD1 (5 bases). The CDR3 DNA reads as TGTGCCAGCAGTCAAGGGGTGTCTGGGAGTAACTATGGCTACACCTTC. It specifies CASSQGVSGSNYGYTF.